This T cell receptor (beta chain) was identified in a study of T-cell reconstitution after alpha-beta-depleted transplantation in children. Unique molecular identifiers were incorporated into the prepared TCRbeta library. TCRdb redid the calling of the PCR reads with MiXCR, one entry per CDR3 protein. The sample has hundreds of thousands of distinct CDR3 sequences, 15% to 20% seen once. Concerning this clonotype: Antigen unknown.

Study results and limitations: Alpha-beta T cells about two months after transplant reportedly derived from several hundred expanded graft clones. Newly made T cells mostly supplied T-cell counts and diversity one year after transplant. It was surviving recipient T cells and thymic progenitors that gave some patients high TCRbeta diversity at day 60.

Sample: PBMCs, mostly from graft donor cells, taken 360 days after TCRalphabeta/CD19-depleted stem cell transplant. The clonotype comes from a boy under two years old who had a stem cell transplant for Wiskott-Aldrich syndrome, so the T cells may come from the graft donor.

CDR3 nucleotide sequence: TGCAGCGTTGAGGGGGCAGATGCTAACTATGGCTACACCTTC. Amino acids: CSVEGADANYGYTF. The chain has TRBV29-1 and TRBJ1-2, with a tentative D call TRBD1 (6 bases). The CDR3 runs 14 residues. Germline values: CDR1 SQVTM, CDR2 ANQGSEA. V was cut by 3 bases and J by 0 bases, with 11 bases left in between.